This T cell receptor beta chain derives from a study of shared clonotypes between healthy human individuals. On the study more broadly: Per donor, three plates held CD4 naive cells, three held CD4 memory, two held CD8 naive and one held CD8 memory.

Profiled with immunoSEQ multiplex PCR; TCRdb holds only in-frame clones, not every one. The sample holds around 550,000 clones, almost 97% seen once. The CDR3 has 13 amino acids. V lost 5 bases, J lost 2 bases, and 8 bases lay in between. Germline CDR1 reads SNHLY; CDR2 reads FYNNEI. The sequencing input was naive CD4+ T cells sorted from blood. Subset: CD45RA+ positively selected. This chain connects TRBV2 to TRBJ2-3; no reliable D call. The sequence was collected from a woman in her twenties or thirties in good health. CDR3 protein: CASSILNTDTQYF. CDR3 coding DNA: TGTGCCAGCAGTATCCTCAACACAGATACGCAGTATTTT.